This TCR beta chain is drawn from a study of OX40 agonist ivuxolimab in advanced cancers. Study-level background: Ivuxolimab, which targeted the costimulatory receptor OX40 (CD134), was an agonistic, fully human IgG2 monoclonal antibody. Intravenous ivuxolimab was administered to patients every 2 weeks at six dose levels: 0.01, 0.1, 0.3, 1.5, 3 and 10 mg/kg. Of the approximately 54 dose-escalation patients, hepatocellular carcinoma was present in approximately 20, melanoma in around 15, renal cell carcinoma in 9 and head and neck cancer in 9. In the dose-escalation cohort, 70% to 85% of patients were male, and the mean age was roughly 60 years, with a range of about 23 to 80. Prior anti-PD-1, anti-PD-L1 or anti-CTLA-4 therapy was permitted, and about 40% of dose-escalation patients had received checkpoint inhibitors. Partial responses occurred in three dose-escalation patients: two with cutaneous melanoma and one with hepatocellular carcinoma. The purpose of peripheral TCRbeta sequencing was to test whether ivuxolimab changed TCR sequence diversity and led to clonal T-cell expansion. The paper covers the monotherapy dose-escalation part of the phase I ivuxolimab trial, which included N of about 56 patients. The paper's findings and limits, for the study overall: The antigen specificity of the clonally expanded peripheral T cells was not determined. Low levels of normalized T-cell clonal expansion were also seen in some patients who did not respond. At doses from 0.1 to 3.0 mg/kg, clonal expansion was seen in both CD4+ and CD8+ blood T cells between baseline and week 6. In partial responders in the 0.1-3.0 mg/kg groups, normalized peripheral clonal expansion was found to be among the lowest, especially among CD8+ T cells. After ivuxolimab, CD8+ T cells had more expanded clones than CD4+ T cells on average.

Looking up the germline V gene yields CDR1 MGHRA and CDR2 YSYEKL. The CDR3 contains 19 residues, cysteine and phenylalanine counted. Only the CDR3 DNA stays, 57 bases, in frame from base 1. The V end gives up 3 bases and the J end 7 bases, leaving 14 bases in the junction not matched to a gene. Turning to this clone: There is no known antigen for this receptor. Per-base quality was not reported, and no clone a single base away is much larger than it. In the same sample, other DNA sequences code for this CDR3.

Genomic DNA was isolated from the sorted cells so that the TCRbeta CDR3 region could be sequenced. The immunoSEQ Assay was used to sequence the TCRbeta CDR3 regions. Sourced from immuneACCESS, this table was stored by TCRdb with only in-frame sequences that have V and J called. A share of the clones is absent; for the studies checked, an unresolved V gene accounts for under half, and the remainder has no known explanation. The sample has fewer than 65,000 clones on record, approximately 90% of them singletons. Jointly, the top ten make up approximately 0.32% of the sample. Patients with autoimmune disease history or receiving systemic immunosuppression were excluded from the trial. In every dose cohort, peripheral blood was drawn for TCR sequencing at baseline, cycle 4 day 1, and cycle 7 day 1. The samples were drawn from a first-in-human, open-label, multicenter phase I dose-escalation trial of ivuxolimab. Adults with locally advanced or metastatic melanoma, renal cell, hepatocellular, or head and neck squamous cell carcinoma were enrolled in the trial. Before TCR sequencing, CD4+ and CD8+ T cells were separately sorted from peripheral blood.

Sample: CD4+ or CD8+ T cells sorted from blood, taken in a trial of the OX40 agonist ivuxolimab. The rearranged segments are TRBV4-1 and TRBJ2-5, and 16 junctional nucleotides match TRBD2. This TCR came from an adult with an advanced solid tumor such as melanoma, head and neck, liver or kidney cancer. The DNA reads as follows: TGCGCCAGCAGCCAGGATAAACCCGGGACTAGCGGGGGGGTTGGGACCCAGTACTTC. Its protein is CASSQDKPGTSGGVGTQYF.